These 9 T cell receptor beta chains came from one sample sequenced in a study of T cell clones after liver transplantation (dated by TCRdb to the late 2010s). Libraries were made using the immunoSEQ multiplex PCR assay. TCRdb holds this immuneACCESS table with in-frame rearrangements only. Some clones are missing; in checked studies, unresolved V genes explain under half, and the rest has no known cause. Present in this sample are 45,000 to 60,000 clones, approximately 70% of which were seen just once. The biggest ten clones account for less than 3.5% of the sample. Here the sequenced sample was CD4+ T cells from blood, taken at the roughly 16-month timepoint. Every receptor here comes from a human patient who received a liver transplant. After a transplant, not all T cells may be the patient's own; some may come from the graft donor.

Relative to its sample, this clone is medium-sized. The V call is TRBV7-2, the J call TRBJ2-7; perhaps D is TRBD1 or TRBD2 (5 bases each). V shed 1 base and J shed 2 bases, with 9 bases lying between them. The V gene's germline CDR1 is SGHTA and CDR2 FQGNSA. There are 14 residues in the CDR3. The CDR3 loop reads CASSLDGTTYEQYV. In DNA, the CDR3 is TGTGCCAGCAGCTTAGACGGGACCACCTACGAGCAGTACGTC.

This clone has at least ten counts. V gene TRBV7-9 combines with J gene TRBJ2-2, with D tentatively TRBD2 (6 bases). V lost 3 bases and J 2 bases, leaving 22 bases between the germline ends. The V gene's germline CDR1 is SEHNR and CDR2 FQNEAQ (reference sequence). The CDR3 sequence is 19 residues long. CDR3 sequence reads: CASSFLNRLRRDNTGELFF. In DNA, the CDR3 is TGTGCCAGCAGCTTTTTGAACAGGTTGCGGCGGGATAACACCGGGGAGCTGTTTTTT.

The chain links TRBV27 to TRBJ1-1; 8 bases line up with TRBD1. Germline CDR1 reads MNHEY; CDR2 reads SMNVEV (reference sequence). Trimming at V came to 0 bases and at J to 8 bases, leaving 5 bases not matched to a gene. The CDR3 contains 14 residues. The CDR3 sequence: CASSLSIQGGEAFF. The CDR3 nucleotides read TGTGCCAGCAGTTTATCGATACAGGGGGGAGAAGCTTTCTTT.

The chain recombines TRBV6-5 with TRBJ1-5; 9 positions agree with TRBD1. The CDR3 totals 13 residues. Germline V gene lookup returns CDR1 MNHEY and CDR2 SVGAGI. The V segment lost 6 bases and the J segment 7 bases; nucleotides outside the gene matches: 4. CDR3: CASRGDREQPQHF. In nucleotides, the CDR3 is TGTGCCAGCAGGGGGGACAGGGAACAGCCCCAGCATTTT.

This clone was seen more than once but under ten times. The chain is built from TRBV19 and TRBJ1-4, with D perhaps TRBD1 (5 bases). V was clipped by 6 bases and J by 0 bases, with 8 bases between them. The CDR3 covers 14 residues. Per the germline V gene, CDR1 is LNHDA and CDR2 is SQIVND (reference sequence). The CDR3, as DNA: TGTGCCAGTAGAACAGGATCAACTAATGAAAAACTGTTTTTT. It translates to CASRTGSTNEKLFF.

The CDR3 sequence: CASSWGGFSYTF. The CDR3 nucleotides are TGTGCCAGCAGTTGGGGGGGATTCAGCTACACCTTC. This sequence joins TRBV6-1 and TRBJ1-2, with a weak D call TRBD1 (5 bases). Germline-derived CDR1 and CDR2 are MNHNS and SASEGT. V shed 5 bases and J shed 9 bases, with 13 bases lying between them. This CDR3 comprises 12 residues.

The chain uses TRBV7-9 and TRBJ1-1; 7 bases fit TRBD1. With 7 bases clipped from V and 0 bases from J, the junction kept 5 bases outside the gene matches. Germline V gives CDR1 SEHNR, CDR2 FQNEAQ (reference sequence). The CDR3 is made up of 14 amino acids. CDR3 loop: CASTRQGVNTEAFF. In nucleotides, the CDR3 is TGTGCCAGCACCCGACAGGGCGTGAACACTGAAGCTTTCTTT.

The chain is built from TRBV28 and TRBJ1-1; the D is unclear. CDR3 size: 14 residues. The germline V gene encodes CDR1 MDHEN and CDR2 SYDVKM. V gave up 5 bases and J gave up 1 base, with 11 bases separating them. CDR3 DNA: TGTGCCAGCAGTCCTCTCCTGGGGAACACTGAAGCTTTCTTT. Its protein product is CASSPLLGNTEAFF.

V gene TRBV6-6 combines with J gene TRBJ1-4, with D possibly matching TRBD1 (6 bases). The CDR3 length is 14 residues. V shed 6 bases and J shed 8 bases, with 16 bases lying between them. Per germline, CDR1 MNHNY and CDR2 SVGAGI (reference sequence). The CDR3 region has the DNA TGTGCCAGCAGCTTGGGGACAACAGGGGAAAAACTGTTTTTT. Protein product: CASSLGTTGEKLFF.